This T cell receptor beta chain was captured in a study of T cell repertoires in cytomegalovirus infection. Study at large: Based on public TCR beta signatures, there were indications of CMV infection and of a matching HLA type.

Germline CDR1 and CDR2: SGHNT and YENEEA. Trimming pared 3 bases from V and 9 bases from J, leaving 15 bases between. The CDR3 consists of 14 residues. This clonotype was seen a few times. TCRdb ran MiXCR on the reads and lists one entry per CDR3 protein. Here the sample spans hundreds of thousands of distinct CDR3 sequences, 15% to 20% being singletons. The receptor was derived from a human donor in good health (CMV status not recorded). Some clones in this sample may be carry-over from other donors' samples. The sequencing input was PBMCs. V and J are TRBV11-3 and TRBJ2-1, with D possibly being TRBD1 (5 bases). The CDR3 sequence is CASSLDMAAAEQFF. The CDR3 nucleotides are TGTGCCAGCAGCTTGGACATGGCGGCCGCTGAGCAGTTCTTC.